These T cell receptor beta chains were read from a single sample in a study of shared clonotypes between healthy human individuals. TCRdb's copy holds only in-frame clones and misses some; the assay was immunoSEQ multiplex PCR. The sample has some 2.1 million clones; roughly 96% are singletons. The sample comprised naive CD4+ T cells sorted from blood. The source is a man aged 18 to 35 in good health. Both conserved end residues are part of each CDR3. A D gene is named only where the DNA matches it firmly. A row's size may be missing; if present it is once, few, many or a size class.

v_gene	d_gene	abundance	j_gene	CDR3aa	CDR3nt
TRBV6-6	TRBD1	-	TRBJ1-1	CASSYVQGGTEAFF	TGTGCCAGCAGTTACGTCCAGGGGGGGACTGAAGCTTTCTTT
TRBV10-3	-	-	TRBJ1-1	CAISDTTGTEAFF	TGTGCCATCAGCGATACCACGGGCACTGAAGCTTTCTTT
TRBV28	-	-	TRBJ1-5	CASSLLALRGGNQPQHF	TGTGCCAGCAGTTTATTAGCGCTCAGAGGCGGCAATCAGCCCCAGCATTTT
TRBV6-1	-	-	TRBJ2-7	CASSDGRSGYEQYF	TGTGCCAGCAGTGATGGGAGAAGCGGCTACGAGCAGTACTTC
TRBV18	TRBD2	-	TRBJ2-2	CASSPRLADATGELFF	TGTGCCAGCTCACCACGGCTAGCGGACGCCACCGGGGAGCTGTTTTTT
TRBV29-1	TRBD1	once	TRBJ1-6	CSVEEGGAGSPLHF	TGCAGCGTTGAAGAAGGGGGCGCGGGTTCACCCCTCCACTTT
TRBV19	-	-	TRBJ2-2	CASSRGDRNTGELLF	TGTGCCAGTAGTAGGGGAGACAGGAACACCGGGGAGCTGCTTTTT
TRBV10-1	-	-	TRBJ1-2	CASLGGYGYTF	TGCGCCAGCCTCGGAGGCTATGGCTACACCTTC
TRBV9	-	-	TRBJ1-1	CASSVLPVDRGREAFF	TGTGCCAGCAGCGTACTGCCAGTTGACCGGGGTCGAGAAGCTTTCTTT
TRBV2	-	-	TRBJ1-5	CASREDLASNQPQHF	TGTGCCAGCAGAGAGGACCTAGCAAGCAATCAGCCCCAGCATTTT
TRBV5-1	-	-	TRBJ2-2	CASSYGGSNTGELFF	TGCGCCAGCAGCTACGGCGGAAGTAACACCGGGGAGCTGTTTTTT
TRBV19	-	-	TRBJ1-2	CASSIWPQAGTGNGYTF	TGTGCCAGTAGTATCTGGCCGCAGGCAGGTACTGGGAATGGCTACACCTTC
TRBV30	TRBD1	-	TRBJ1-6	CAWAPGGRNSLLHF	TGTGCCTGGGCCCCAGGGGGGCGAAATTCACTCCTCCACTTT
TRBV7-2	-	-	TRBJ1-1	CASRPGSGSTEAFF	TGTGCCAGCAGGCCGGGGTCGGGGAGCACTGAAGCTTTCTTT
TRBV13	TRBD2	once	TRBJ2-7	CASSTRTSGSGGEQYF	TGTGCCAGCAGCACAAGGACTAGCGGGAGTGGAGGCGAGCAGTACTTC
TRBV5-8	-	-	TRBJ2-5	CASSRDGQYQETQYF	TGTGCCAGCAGCAGGGACGGCCAGTACCAAGAGACCCAGTACTTC
TRBV6-5	TRBD1	-	TRBJ1-5	CASRGPGGNQPQHF	TGTGCCAGCAGGGGTCCAGGGGGCAACCAGCCCCAGCATTTT
TRBV15	TRBD2	-	TRBJ2-3	CATSRFRGIGGGRDTQYF	TGTGCCACCAGCAGGTTTAGAGGGATTGGCGGGGGAAGAGATACGCAGTATTTT
TRBV7-9	-	-	TRBJ2-5	CASSLVQTGGRETQYF	TGTGCCAGCAGCTTAGTTCAAACAGGCGGAAGAGAGACCCAGTACTTC
TRBV5-1	TRBD1	-	TRBJ1-6	CASSQGQGPNSPLHF	TGCGCCAGCAGCCAAGGACAGGGTCCGAATTCACCCCTCCACTTT
TRBV5-5	-	-	TRBJ1-6	CASSLGSPLHF	TGTGCCAGCAGCTTGGGCTCACCCCTCCACTTT
TRBV11-2	-	-	TRBJ2-1	CASSLNLADNEQFF	TGTGCCAGCAGCTTAAACTTAGCGGACAATGAGCAGTTCTTC
TRBV7-9	TRBD1	-	TRBJ1-1	CASSLDRDSPEAFF	TGTGCCAGCAGCTTAGACCGGGACAGCCCTGAAGCTTTCTTT
TRBV5-1	TRBD2	-	TRBJ2-1	CASSSGGAYNEQFF	TGCGCCAGCAGCTCCGGGGGGGCCTACAATGAGCAGTTCTTC
TRBV7-2	TRBD2	-	TRBJ2-7	CASSQGTSGGYEQYF	TGTGCCAGCAGTCAGGGGACTAGCGGGGGGTACGAGCAGTACTTC
TRBV7-9	TRBD1	-	TRBJ2-7	CASNSQGAGEQYF	TGTGCCAGCAACTCACAGGGGGCGGGGGAGCAGTACTTC
TRBV7-7	TRBD2	-	TRBJ2-3	CASSLGREGSDTQYF	TGTGCTAGCAGCTTAGGGCGGGAGGGCTCAGATACGCAGTATTTT
TRBV7-2	-	-	TRBJ1-6	CASSLAGNSAGSPLHF	TGTGCCAGCAGCTTAGCGGGAAACTCGGCGGGATCACCCCTCCACTTT
TRBV5-1	-	-	TRBJ2-7	CASSLAQSYEQYF	TGCGCCAGCAGCTTGGCGCAGTCCTACGAGCAGTACTTC
TRBV28	TRBD1	-	TRBJ1-6	CASRRQGVVSYNSPLHF	TGTGCCAGCAGGCGACAGGGGGTTGTCTCCTATAATTCACCCCTCCACTTT
TRBV19	TRBD1	-	TRBJ1-6	CASSLGTGDSPLHF	TGTGCCAGTAGTTTGGGGACAGGGGATTCACCCCTCCACTTT
TRBV19	-	-	TRBJ2-7	CASSIESGAPYEQYF	TGTGCCAGTAGTATAGAGTCGGGGGCGCCGTACGAGCAGTACTTC
TRBV2	TRBD2	-	TRBJ2-7	CASRVAGTSYEQYF	TGTGCCAGCAGGGTAGCGGGGACCTCCTACGAGCAGTACTTC
TRBV5-5	TRBD1	-	TRBJ1-1	CASSLDRGRPEAFF	TGTGCCAGCAGCTTGGACAGGGGGCGGCCTGAAGCTTTCTTT
TRBV29-1	TRBD2	once	TRBJ2-7	CSVELLTSGKGTGEQYF	TGCAGCGTCGAGTTATTGACTAGCGGGAAGGGGACGGGCGAGCAGTACTTC
TRBV12-2	-	once	TRBJ2-7	CASRLMTGGHYEQYF	TGTGCAAGTCGCCTTATGACAGGGGGACACTACGAGCAGTACTTC
TRBV7-3	-	-	TRBJ1-1	CASSIGMNTEAFF	TGTGCCAGCAGCATAGGAATGAACACTGAAGCTTTCTTT
TRBV7-9	-	-	TRBJ1-3	CASSLHRNTIYF	TGTGCCAGCAGCCTACACCGAAACACCATATATTTT
TRBV5-1	TRBD2	-	TRBJ2-1	CASSPAGAYNEQFF	TGCGCCAGCAGCCCGGCGGGGGCCTACAATGAGCAGTTCTTC
TRBV5-4	TRBD2	-	TRBJ2-1	CASSLAGGEGEQFF	TGTGCCAGCAGCTTGGCCGGGGGGGAAGGGGAGCAGTTCTTC
TRBV2	-	-	TRBJ2-5	CASSSGETQYF	TGTGCCAGCAGTAGTGGCGAGACCCAGTACTTC
TRBV27	-	-	TRBJ2-2	CASSSSGFWVKTGELFF	TGTGCCAGCAGTTCCTCGGGTTTCTGGGTAAAAACCGGGGAGCTGTTTTTT
TRBV18	-	-	TRBJ2-2	CASSTPRHTGELFF	TGTGCCAGCTCAACCCCCCGACACACCGGGGAGCTGTTTTTT
TRBV25-1	-	-	TRBJ1-6	CASSDSGQFNSPLHF	TGTGCCAGCAGTGACTCGGGACAATTTAATTCACCCCTCCACTTT
TRBV13	-	-	TRBJ2-2	CASSLGWSTGELFF	TGTGCCAGCAGCTTAGGGTGGAGCACCGGGGAGCTGTTTTTT
TRBV5-1	TRBD2	-	TRBJ2-7	CASSFGGRGSYEQYF	TGCGCCAGCAGCTTCGGCGGGAGAGGTTCCTACGAGCAGTACTTC
TRBV2	-	-	TRBJ1-5	CASSVRRNQPQHF	TGTGCCAGCAGTGTACGCAGAAATCAGCCCCAGCATTTT
TRBV27	-	once	TRBJ1-6	CASSLNRVSPLHF	TGTGCCAGCAGTTTAAACAGGGTCTCACCCCTCCACTTT
TRBV5-4	-	-	TRBJ1-2	CASSLLEEPGYTF	TGTGCCAGCAGCTTGCTAGAGGAACCTGGCTACACCTTC
TRBV7-9	TRBD2	-	TRBJ2-2	CASKKREDYTGELFF	TGTGCCAGCAAAAAGCGGGAGGATTACACCGGGGAGCTGTTTTTT
TRBV14	-	-	TRBJ2-3	CASSQVWTSSTDTQYF	TGTGCCAGCAGCCAAGTCTGGACCTCTAGCACAGATACGCAGTATTTT
TRBV6-6	-	-	TRBJ2-7	CASSKSATEFYEQYF	TGTGCCAGCAGTAAGTCTGCGACAGAGTTCTACGAGCAGTACTTC
TRBV4-1	TRBD2	-	TRBJ2-5	CASSPTRDYNPPKTQYF	TGCGCCAGCAGCCCAACACGGGACTATAACCCTCCAAAGACCCAGTACTTC
TRBV18	TRBD2	-	TRBJ2-7	CASSPLTSGSFKAEQYF	TGTGCCAGCTCACCTCTGACTAGCGGGAGTTTTAAGGCCGAGCAGTACTTC